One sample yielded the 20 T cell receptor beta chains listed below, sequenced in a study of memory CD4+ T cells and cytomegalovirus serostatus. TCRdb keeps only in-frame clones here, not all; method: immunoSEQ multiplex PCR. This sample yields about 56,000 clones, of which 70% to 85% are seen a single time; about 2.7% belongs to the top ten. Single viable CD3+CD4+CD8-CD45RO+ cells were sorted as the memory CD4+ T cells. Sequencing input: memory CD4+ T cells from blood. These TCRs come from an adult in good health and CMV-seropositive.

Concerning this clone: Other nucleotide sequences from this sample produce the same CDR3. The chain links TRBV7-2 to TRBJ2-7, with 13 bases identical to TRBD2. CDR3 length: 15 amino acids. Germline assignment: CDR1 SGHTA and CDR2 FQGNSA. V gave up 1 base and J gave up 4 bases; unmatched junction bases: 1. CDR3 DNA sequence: TGTGCCAGCAGCTTAGGGACTAGCGGGAGTTACGAGCAGTACTTC. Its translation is CASSLGTSGSYEQYF. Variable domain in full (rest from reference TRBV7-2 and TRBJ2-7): GAGVSQSPSNKVTEKGKDVELRCDPISGHTALYWYRQSLGQGLEFLIYFQGNSAPDKSGLPSDRFSAERTGGSVSTLTIQRTQQEDSAVYLCASSLGTSGSYEQYFGPGTRLTVT.

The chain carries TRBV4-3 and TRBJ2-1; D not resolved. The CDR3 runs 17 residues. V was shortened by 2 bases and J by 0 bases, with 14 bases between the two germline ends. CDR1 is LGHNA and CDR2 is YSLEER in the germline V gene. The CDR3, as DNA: TGCGCCAGCAGCCAACCTGCAGTACATGGCTCCTACAATGAGCAGTTCTTC. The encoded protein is CASSQPAVHGSYNEQFF.

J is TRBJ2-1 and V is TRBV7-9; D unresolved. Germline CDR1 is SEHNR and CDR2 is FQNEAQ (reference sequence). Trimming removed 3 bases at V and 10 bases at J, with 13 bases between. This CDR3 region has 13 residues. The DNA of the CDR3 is TGTGCCAGCAGCTTGGGTCGGCAGGAGGAGCAGTTCTTC. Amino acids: CASSLGRQEEQFF.

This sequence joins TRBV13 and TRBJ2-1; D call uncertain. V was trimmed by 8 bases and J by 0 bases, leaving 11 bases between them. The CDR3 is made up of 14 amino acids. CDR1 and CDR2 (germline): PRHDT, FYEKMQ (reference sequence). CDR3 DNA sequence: TGTGCCAGCCGCTGGAAAGGCTCCTACAATGAGCAGTTCTTC. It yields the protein CASRWKGSYNEQFF.

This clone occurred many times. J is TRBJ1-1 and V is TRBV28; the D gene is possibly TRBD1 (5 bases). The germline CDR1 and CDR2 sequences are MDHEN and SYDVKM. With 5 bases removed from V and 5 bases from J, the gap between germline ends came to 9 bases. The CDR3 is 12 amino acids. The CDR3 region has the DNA TGTGCCAGCAGTAGGGGTGCGACTGAAGCTTTCTTT. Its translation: CASSRGATEAFF.

The CDR3 region has the DNA TGCGCCAGCAGCTCCGGACAGGGTAGGGTCTCTGGGGCCAACGTCCTGACTTTC. It translates to CASSSGQGRVSGANVLTF. The chain couples TRBV5-1 to TRBJ2-6, with 8 bases lining up with TRBD1. Losses at the gene ends were 3 bases for V and 0 bases for J; bases not matched to a gene: 8. From germline, CDR1 is SGHRS and CDR2 YFSETQ. There are 18 residues in the CDR3.

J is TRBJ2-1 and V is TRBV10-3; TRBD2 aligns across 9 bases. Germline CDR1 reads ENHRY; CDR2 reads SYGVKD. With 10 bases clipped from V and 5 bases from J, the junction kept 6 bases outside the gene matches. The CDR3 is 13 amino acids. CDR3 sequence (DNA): TGTGCCAGAAAGCGGGAGGAAGACAATGAGCAGTTCTTC. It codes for CARKREEDNEQFF.

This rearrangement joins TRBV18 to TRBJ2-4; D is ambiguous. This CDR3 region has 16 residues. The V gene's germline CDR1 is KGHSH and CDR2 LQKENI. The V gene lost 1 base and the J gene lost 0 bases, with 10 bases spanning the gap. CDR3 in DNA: TGTGCCAGCTCACCACAGGGATTACTAGCCAAAAACATTCAGTACTTC. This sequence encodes CASSPQGLLAKNIQYF.

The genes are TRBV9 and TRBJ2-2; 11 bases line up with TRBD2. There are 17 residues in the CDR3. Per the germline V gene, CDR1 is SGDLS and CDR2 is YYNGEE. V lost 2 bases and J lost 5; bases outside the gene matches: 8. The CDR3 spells CASSVGNSGRATGELFF. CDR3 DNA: TGTGCCAGCAGCGTCGGGAATAGCGGGAGGGCTACCGGGGAGCTGTTTTTT.

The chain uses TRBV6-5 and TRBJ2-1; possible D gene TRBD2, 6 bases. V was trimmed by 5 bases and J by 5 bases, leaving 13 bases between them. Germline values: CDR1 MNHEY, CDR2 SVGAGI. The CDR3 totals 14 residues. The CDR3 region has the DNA TGTGCCAGCAGTCCCGGTGGCGGGGACAATGAGCAGTTCTTC. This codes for CASSPGGGDNEQFF.

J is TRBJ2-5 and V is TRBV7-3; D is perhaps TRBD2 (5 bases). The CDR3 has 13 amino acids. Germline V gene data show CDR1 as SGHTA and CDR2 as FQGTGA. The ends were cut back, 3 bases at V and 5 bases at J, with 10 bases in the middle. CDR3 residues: CASSFGGSETQYF. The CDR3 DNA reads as TGTGCCAGCAGCTTCGGTGGGAGCGAGACCCAGTACTTC. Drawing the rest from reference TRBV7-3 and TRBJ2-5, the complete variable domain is GAGVSQTPSNKVTEKGKYVELRCDPISGHTALYWYRQSLGQGPEFLIYFQGTGAADDSGLPNDRFFAVRPEGSVSTLKIQRTERGDSAVYLCASSFGGSETQYFGPGTRLLVL.

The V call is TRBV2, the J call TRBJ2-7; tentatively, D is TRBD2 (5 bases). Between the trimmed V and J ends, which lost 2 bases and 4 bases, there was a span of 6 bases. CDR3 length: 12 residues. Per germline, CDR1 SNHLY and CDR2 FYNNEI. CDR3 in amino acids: CASSERTYEQYV. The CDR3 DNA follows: TGTGCCAGCAGTGAAAGGACTTACGAGCAGTACGTC.

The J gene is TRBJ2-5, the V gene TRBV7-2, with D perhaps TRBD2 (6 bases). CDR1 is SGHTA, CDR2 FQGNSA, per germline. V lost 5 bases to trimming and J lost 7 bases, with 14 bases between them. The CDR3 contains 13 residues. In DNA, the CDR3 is TGTGCCAGCAGCCCGCGACTAGTGGGGACCCAGTACTTC. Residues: CASSPRLVGTQYF.

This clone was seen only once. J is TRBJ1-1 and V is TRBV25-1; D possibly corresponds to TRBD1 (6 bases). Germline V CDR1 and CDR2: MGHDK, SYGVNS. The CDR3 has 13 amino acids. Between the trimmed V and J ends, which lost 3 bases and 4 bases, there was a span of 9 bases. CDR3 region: CASSEWGATEAFF. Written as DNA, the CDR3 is TGTGCCAGCAGTGAGTGGGGGGCCACTGAAGCTTTCTTT.

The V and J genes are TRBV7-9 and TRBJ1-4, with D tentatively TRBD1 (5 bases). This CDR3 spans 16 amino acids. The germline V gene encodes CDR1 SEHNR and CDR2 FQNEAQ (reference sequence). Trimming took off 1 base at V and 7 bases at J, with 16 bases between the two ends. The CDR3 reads CASSLEGPGVREKLFF. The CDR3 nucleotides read TGTGCCAGCAGCTTAGAGGGGCCGGGGGTTCGTGAAAAACTGTTTTTT.

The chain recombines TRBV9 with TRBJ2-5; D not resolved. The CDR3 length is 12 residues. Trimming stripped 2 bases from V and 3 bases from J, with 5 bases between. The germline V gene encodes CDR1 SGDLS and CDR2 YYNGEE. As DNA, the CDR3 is TGTGCCAGCAGCGTCACCGAAGAGACCCAGTACTTC. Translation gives CASSVTEETQYF.

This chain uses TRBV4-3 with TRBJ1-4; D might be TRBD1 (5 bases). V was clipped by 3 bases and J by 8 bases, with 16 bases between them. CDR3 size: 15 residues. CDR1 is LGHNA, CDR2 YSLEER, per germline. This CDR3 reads CASSHGGGDNEKLFF. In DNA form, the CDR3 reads TGCGCCAGCAGCCACGGGGGGGGTGACAACGAAAAACTGTTTTTT.

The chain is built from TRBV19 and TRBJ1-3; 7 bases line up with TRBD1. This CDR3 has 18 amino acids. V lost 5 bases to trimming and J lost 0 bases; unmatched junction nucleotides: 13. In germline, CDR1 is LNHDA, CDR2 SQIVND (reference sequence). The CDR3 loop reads CASSSAPPGQTSGNTIYF. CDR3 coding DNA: TGTGCCAGTAGTTCGGCTCCTCCGGGACAGACCTCTGGAAACACCATATATTTT.

The CDR3 DNA sequence: TGTGCCAGCAGTTTATGGTCGGGGGCTACTGAAAAACTGTTTTTT. Residues: CASSLWSGATEKLFF. The chain couples TRBV28 to TRBJ1-4; TRBD1 might be the D (6 bases). With 0 bases removed from V and 7 bases from J, the gap between germline ends came to 12 bases. Germline values: CDR1 MDHEN, CDR2 SYDVKM. The CDR3 spans 15 residues.

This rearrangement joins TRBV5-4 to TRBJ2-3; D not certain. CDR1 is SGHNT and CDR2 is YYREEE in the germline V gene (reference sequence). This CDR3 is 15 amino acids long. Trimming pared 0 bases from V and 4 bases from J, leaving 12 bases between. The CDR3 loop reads CASSLGSVGSDTQYF. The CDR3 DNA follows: TGTGCCAGCAGCTTGGGGTCTGTGGGCTCAGATACGCAGTATTTT.